Following are 30 T cell receptor beta chains from one sample sequenced in a study of T-cell memory formation after mild COVID-19. One entry per CDR3 protein, called by TCRdb with MiXCR from the 5' RACE reads. The table shows fewer than 150,000 distinct CDR3 sequences, with roughly 6.2% occurring only once. The source material was PBMCs or a T cell subset sorted from them (not recorded which). Every receptor here comes from an adult woman who had mild COVID-19 (a few samples of this study predate the infection). Cell type and time point are not known.

This clonotype came up many times. This sequence joins TRBV10-3 and TRBJ2-1; D remains unclear. Germline values: CDR1 ENHRY, CDR2 SYGVKD. V was cut by 3 bases and J by 6 bases, with 12 bases left in between. CDR3 length: 14 amino acids. The CDR3 spells CAISDSHDVNEQFF. The CDR3 nucleotides are TGTGCCATCAGTGATTCCCATGACGTCAATGAGCAGTTCTTC.

This chain connects TRBV18 to TRBJ1-2, with a possible D match to TRBD1 (5 bases). CDR3 length equals 11 residues. The germline gives CDR1 KGHSH, CDR2 LQKENI. The V end lost 0 bases, the J end lost 12 bases, and 8 bases lay between the germline ends. CDR3 DNA: TGTGCCAGCTCACCACCCAGGGCACACACCTTC. Residues: CASSPPRAHTF.

There are many counts of this clonotype. The V gene is TRBV7-3, the J gene TRBJ2-3; the match to TRBD1 covers 12 bases. Germline lookup yields CDR1 SGHTA and CDR2 FQGTGA. The CDR3 is made up of 19 amino acids. V lost 4 bases and J lost 4; bases outside the gene matches: 15. The CDR3 nucleotides are TGTGCCAGCAGCTCGCCTCAGAATGGGACAGGGGGCGAGGCAGATACGCAGTATTTT. This translates into CASSSPQNGTGGEADTQYF. Complete variable domain (other parts from reference TRBV7-3 and TRBJ2-3): GAGVSQTPSNKVTEKGKYVELRCDPISGHTALYWYRQSLGQGPEFLIYFQGTGAADDSGLPNDRFFAVRPEGSVSTLKIQRTERGDSAVYLCASSSPQNGTGGEADTQYFGPGTRLTVL.

In this sample, this clonotype turned up a few times. The chain carries TRBV5-1 and TRBJ2-2; the D gene is possibly TRBD1 (6 bases). Deletions cut 2 bases from V and 1 base from J, with 18 bases between. The germline V gene has CDR1 SGHRS and CDR2 YFSETQ. CDR3 length: 18 amino acids. The chain's CDR3 is CASSFGQRNRWNTGELFF. The CDR3 DNA is TGCGCCAGCAGCTTCGGACAGAGAAATAGATGGAACACCGGGGAGCTGTTTTTT. The complete variable domain, with remaining parts taken from reference TRBV5-1 and TRBJ2-2, reads KAGVTQTPRYLIKTRGQQVTLSCSPISGHRSVSWYQQTPGQGLQFLFEYFSETQRNKGNFPGRFSGRQFSNSRSEMNVSTLELGDSALYLCASSFGQRNRWNTGELFFGEGSRLTVL.

This sequence joins TRBV4-2 and TRBJ1-5; D possibly corresponds to TRBD1 (5 bases). Germline CDR1 reads LGHNA; CDR2 reads YNFKEQ. The V gene lost 0 bases and the J gene lost 7 bases, with 13 bases spanning the gap. The CDR3 spans 15 residues. This chain's CDR3 is CASSQESGAEQPQHF. The CDR3, as DNA: TGTGCCAGCAGCCAAGAAAGTGGGGCTGAGCAGCCCCAGCATTTT.

This clonotype was seen more than once but under ten times. This chain uses TRBV5-1 with TRBJ2-1, with D uncertain. The CDR3 length is 13 residues. Germline CDR1 SGHRS, CDR2 YFSETQ. The V end was cut by 2 bases, the J end by 7 bases, with 10 bases between. CDR3 bases: TGCGCCAGCAGCTTCGAGAGTATTAATGAGCAGTTCTTC. As protein: CASSFESINEQFF.

The chain combines TRBV14 with TRBJ2-3; no definite D call. Germline V gene sequence: CDR1 SGHDN, CDR2 FVKESK. Trimming stripped 2 bases from V and 8 bases from J, with 11 bases between. The CDR3 extends over 13 amino acids. DNA for the CDR3: TGTGCCAGCAGCCAAAACCGGGCCATTACGCAGTATTTT. Its translation: CASSQNRAITQYF.

A few counts support this clonotype. The V and J genes are TRBV20-1 and TRBJ2-1, with D possibly being TRBD2 (6 bases). The germline CDR1 and CDR2 sequences are DFQATT and SNEGSKA (reference sequence). V dropped 1 base and J dropped 5 bases, with 12 bases sitting between them. This CDR3 has 14 residues. CDR3 residues: CSARVGTRNNEQFF. CDR3 coding DNA: TGCAGTGCTAGAGTTGGGACTCGGAACAATGAGCAGTTCTTC.

This clonotype was observed at least ten times. This chain connects TRBV7-2 to TRBJ1-2; 8 nucleotides align to TRBD1. Germline V gene lookup returns CDR1 SGHTA and CDR2 FQGNSA. CDR3 length equals 13 residues. J lost 3 bases, V lost 3 bases, and 0 bases had no gene match. DNA for the CDR3: TGTGCCAGCAGCTTGACAGGGGACTATGGCTACACCTTC. This encodes CASSLTGDYGYTF.

This clonotype showed up just a few times. V gene TRBV29-1 combines with J gene TRBJ1-2, with 7 nucleotides matching TRBD1. CDR3 size: 13 residues. CDR1 is SQVTM and CDR2 is ANQGSEA in the germline V gene. The V and J ends lost 1 base and 6 bases, in that order; junction bases with no gene match: 5. CDR3 sequence (DNA): TGCAGCGTTGAAGGGACCGGGACAGATGGCTACACCTTC. It yields the protein CSVEGTGTDGYTF.

This clonotype was seen many times. The chain uses TRBV5-1 and TRBJ1-1; no definite D call. Trimming took off 4 bases at V and 1 base at J, with 14 bases between the two ends. Germline V gene lookup returns CDR1 SGHRS and CDR2 YFSETQ. The CDR3 is 15 amino acids. CDR3 protein: CASSVLGPTNTEAFF. The CDR3 DNA is TGCGCCAGCAGCGTGCTCGGACCGACGAACACTGAAGCTTTCTTT.

This clonotype has at least ten counts. The chain carries TRBV19 and TRBJ2-2; D is unclear. The V and J ends lost 6 bases and 6 bases respectively, with 14 bases between them. This CDR3 spans 14 amino acids. Germline V gene lookup returns CDR1 LNHDA and CDR2 SQIVND (reference sequence). The CDR3 bases are TGTGCCAGTAGCCCTCCGGATGGGGCCGGGGAGCTGTTTTTT. Its translation: CASSPPDGAGELFF.

This rearrangement joins TRBV21-1 to TRBJ2-7; the table calls TRBD2, which could not be checked here. TRBV21-1 is a documented pseudogene. The CDR3 consists of 14 residues. CDR3 sequence (DNA): TGTGCCAGCAGCTCCCGGGGCTCCCTCTGCGAGCAGTACTTC. Its translation is CASSSRGSLCEQYF.

This clonotype was counted between two and nine times. The chain has TRBV4-1 and TRBJ2-2; D is possibly TRBD2 (5 bases). Trimming took 4 bases from V and 8 from J, leaving 11 bases between them. Germline loops: CDR1 MGHRA, CDR2 YSYEKL. This CDR3 has 13 amino acids. The CDR3 is CASSRTPGGELFF. DNA for the CDR3: TGCGCCAGCAGCCGCACCCCGGGGGGGGAGCTGTTTTTT.

This clonotype was seen ten or more times. The rearrangement links TRBV7-2 to TRBJ2-7, with 13 bases lining up with TRBD2. The CDR3 extends over 14 amino acids. The trim removed 6 bases at V and 4 bases at J, leaving 3 bases unmatched. Germline V CDR1 and CDR2: SGHTA, FQGNSA. The CDR3 here is CASRRTSGSYEQYF. The DNA for the CDR3 is TGTGCCAGCAGGAGGACTAGCGGGAGTTACGAGCAGTACTTC.

The rearrangement uses TRBV19 and TRBJ1-1; no reliable D call. CDR3 length: 13 residues. V lost 5 bases and J lost 4, with 11 bases in between. Germline CDR1 is LNHDA and CDR2 is SQIVND (reference sequence). Here the CDR3 reads CASSPTLATEAFF. The CDR3 coding sequence is TGTGCCAGTAGTCCCACATTGGCCACTGAAGCTTTCTTT. Supplemented by reference TRBV19 and TRBJ1-1, the full variable domain reads DGGITQSPKYLFRKEGQNVTLSCEQNLNHDAMYWYRQDPGQGLRLIYYSQIVNDFQKGDIAEGYSVSREKKESFPLTVTSAQKNPTAFYLCASSPTLATEAFFGQGTRLTVV.

There are many counts of this clonotype. The V gene is TRBV7-9, the J gene TRBJ2-3; 9 positions match TRBD2. The CDR3 is made up of 16 amino acids. Germline V gene lookup returns CDR1 SEHNR and CDR2 FQNEAQ (reference sequence). Trimming took 4 bases from V and 0 from J; bases not matched to a gene: 5. CDR3 protein: CASSSITSGSTDTQYF. In DNA, the CDR3 is TGTGCCAGCAGCTCCATCACTAGCGGGAGCACAGATACGCAGTATTTT.

This clonotype was seen ten or more times. The rearrangement joins TRBV20-1 to TRBJ2-7; no clear D gene. Trimming cost V 3 bases and J 2 bases, with 11 bases left between them. The CDR3 has 13 residues. In germline, CDR1 is DFQATT, CDR2 SNEGSKA (reference sequence). Here the CDR3 DNA reads TGCAGTGCTAGCTCAGTGTTGACCTACGAGCAGTACTTC. Its protein is CSASSVLTYEQYF.

This clonotype was observed many times. This chain links TRBV4-1 with TRBJ1-2; TRBD1 agrees at 8 bases. The CDR3 is made up of 19 amino acids. CDR1 is MGHRA and CDR2 is YSYEKL in the germline V gene. J lost 3 bases, V lost 3 bases, and 18 bases had no gene match. In nucleotides, the CDR3 is TGCGCCAGCAGCCATGACCCAGGGGGCGTACGCCACTTGGACTATGGCTACACCTTC. Translating gives CASSHDPGGVRHLDYGYTF.

This clonotype occurred many times. V gene TRBV30 combines with J gene TRBJ2-7; TRBD1 aligns across 9 bases. V shed 0 bases and J 7 bases; nucleotides not matched to a gene: 10. Germline-derived CDR1 and CDR2 are GTSNPN and SVGIG (reference sequence). The CDR3 spans 15 residues. The CDR3 here is CAWSVPGQGVWEQYF. CDR3 nucleotides: TGTGCCTGGAGTGTCCCGGGACAGGGAGTGTGGGAGCAGTACTTC.

This clonotype showed up many times. This chain connects TRBV29-1 to TRBJ2-3; weak D call: TRBD1 (6 bases). Trimming stripped 7 bases from V and 6 bases from J, with 14 bases between. Germline lookup yields CDR1 SQVTM and CDR2 ANQGSEA. This CDR3 comprises 12 residues. CDR3 DNA: TGCAGCGCCCTACAGGGTACGGATACGCAGTATTTT. Protein product: CSALQGTDTQYF.

This clonotype appeared a few times. The chain recombines TRBV10-1 with TRBJ2-7; 9 nucleotides align to TRBD2. Unmatched junction bases numbered 9, after V lost 7 bases and J lost 2 bases. The CDR3 spans 15 residues. The germline CDR1 and CDR2 sequences are WNHNN and SYGVQD (reference sequence). CDR3 loop: CASTSTSGYTYEQYF. The CDR3 DNA follows: TGCGCCAGCACGTCCACTAGCGGGTACACCTACGAGCAGTACTTC.

The chain couples TRBV5-1 to TRBJ1-1, with TRBD1 matching 7 bases. After removal of 3 bases from V and 7 bases from J, the junction contained 12 bases not matched to a gene. The CDR3 extends over 15 amino acids. Looked up from germline, CDR1 is SGHRS and CDR2 is YFSETQ. CDR3: CASSWSTGWEGEAFF. The CDR3 DNA follows: TGCGCCAGCAGCTGGTCGACAGGGTGGGAAGGTGAAGCTTTCTTT.

This clonotype was seen a few times. The chain joins TRBV4-2 to TRBJ1-4; 7 nucleotides line up with TRBD1. V was clipped by 4 bases and J by 5 bases; unmatched bases: 13. Germline V gene lookup returns CDR1 LGHNA and CDR2 YNFKEQ. The CDR3 has 17 amino acids. As DNA, the CDR3 is TGTGCCAGCAGCCTTCCCGGAGGGGGCGTAAGGAATGAAAAACTGTTTTTT. This translates into CASSLPGGGVRNEKLFF.

This clonotype was detected only a few times. The chain links TRBV6-5 to TRBJ1-4; 7 bases are a match to TRBD1. In germline, CDR1 is MNHEY, CDR2 SVGAGI. Germline trimming cut 6 bases from V and 6 bases from J; bases unmatched to any gene: 1. The CDR3 totals 12 residues. The CDR3 DNA follows: TGTGCCAGCAGGCAGGGGGATGAAAAACTGTTTTTT. Encoded protein: CASRQGDEKLFF.

This clonotype was recorded at least ten times. The chain employs TRBV12-3 or TRBV12-4 and TRBJ2-1; D tentatively fits TRBD1 or TRBD2 (5 bases each). This CDR3 has 15 residues. Between the trimmed V and J ends, which lost 6 bases and 4 bases, there was a span of 16 bases. CDR3 nucleotide sequence: TGTGCCAGCAGAAAAAGGGGAGACGCGTACAATGAGCAGTTCTTC. It yields the protein CASRKRGDAYNEQFF.

This clonotype was seen ten or more times. The gene calls are TRBV12-3 or TRBV12-4 and TRBJ2-7; D not resolved. The CDR3 covers 12 residues. V was trimmed by 9 bases and J by 2 bases, leaving 11 bases between them. The CDR3 protein is CASCTSTYEQYF. DNA of the CDR3: TGTGCCAGTTGTACTTCCACCTACGAGCAGTACTTC.

In its sample, this clonotype was seen many times. The rearrangement links TRBV6-5 to TRBJ2-7, with 9 bases aligning to TRBD2. CDR1 is MNHEY, CDR2 SVGAGI, per germline. CDR3 size: 14 residues. J was trimmed by 3 bases and V by 6 bases; bases with no gene match: 6. The CDR3 DNA follows: TGTGCCAGCAGGGGTAGCGGGAGAAACTACGAGCAGTACTTC. Encoded protein: CASRGSGRNYEQYF.

This clonotype was observed a few times. This chain uses TRBV14 with TRBJ2-7; a possible D gene is TRBD2 (6 bases). This CDR3 is 18 amino acids long. V lost 2 bases and J lost 4, with 24 bases in between. Germline assignment: CDR1 SGHDN and CDR2 FVKESK. The CDR3 region is CASSQNGRLARRIYEQYF. CDR3 sequence (DNA): TGTGCCAGCAGCCAAAATGGGCGGCTAGCGAGGAGGATTTACGAGCAGTACTTC. The full variable domain, completed using reference TRBV14 and TRBJ2-7, is EAGVTQFPSHSVIEKGQTVTLRCDPISGHDNLYWYRRVMGKEIKFLLHFVKESKQDESGMPNNRFLAERTGGTYSTLKVQPAELEDSGVYFCASSQNGRLARRIYEQYFGPGTRLTVT.

This clonotype showed up many times. V usage is TRBV21-1 and J usage is TRBJ2-7. TRBV21-1 corresponds to a pseudogene. This CDR3 is built from 11 residues. The CDR3 region is CASSKTYEQYF. For the CDR3, the DNA is TGTGCCAGCAGCAAAACCTACGAGCAGTACTTC.